These T cell receptor beta chains were read from a single sample in a study of graft-versus-host responses after intestinal transplantation. Some clones are missing from TCRdb's copy, which holds only in-frame ones; the method was immunoSEQ multiplex PCR. The data contain some 140,000 clones, more than 80% of them singletons. Their recognized antigens are unknown. The sequencing here drew on unstimulated CD4+ T cells sorted from spleen or lymph node cells, taken before intestinal transplant. These receptors all stem from a human donor who received an intestinal transplant. Each CDR3 is given with its conserved first and last residue. Fields, in order: J gene, clone size, D gene, V gene, CDR3 DNA, CDR3 protein. D genes are given only for firm matches. Expanded clones are given a class, and other clones once, few, many or no size at all.

J gene: TRBJ1-3
clone size: .
D gene: .
V gene: TRBV6-6
CDR3 DNA: TGTGCCAGCACCGAAGAGGGGTTCTCTGGAAACACCATATATTTT
CDR3 protein: CASTEEGFSGNTIYF

J gene: TRBJ1-2
clone size: .
D gene: TRBD1
V gene: TRBV6-5
CDR3 DNA: TGTGCCAGCAGACCCCTGACAGGGGGCAATGGCTACACCTTC
CDR3 protein: CASRPLTGGNGYTF

J gene: TRBJ2-6
clone size: .
D gene: TRBD1
V gene: TRBV6-1
CDR3 DNA: TGTGCCAGCAATTCCCGGGACAGGTTCGCAGTCCTGACTTTC
CDR3 protein: CASNSRDRFAVLTF

J gene: TRBJ1-4
clone size: .
D gene: .
V gene: TRBV6-1
CDR3 DNA: TGTGCCAGCAGGCGGGTAGAAAAACTGTTTTTT
CDR3 protein: CASRRVEKLFF

J gene: TRBJ1-5
clone size: .
D gene: .
V gene: TRBV6-1
CDR3 DNA: TGTGCCAGCAGAGCCGACAGGTTAAGTCATCAGCCCCAGCATTTT
CDR3 protein: CASRADRLSHQPQHF

J gene: TRBJ1-1
clone size: .
D gene: TRBD1
V gene: TRBV11-3
CDR3 DNA: TGTGCCAGCAGCTGGGTGACAGGGGACACTGAAGCTTTCTTT
CDR3 protein: CASSWVTGDTEAFF

J gene: TRBJ1-5
clone size: once
D gene: .
V gene: TRBV5-8
CDR3 DNA: TGTGCCAGCAGCCCTGATGGCAATCAGCCCCAGCATTTT
CDR3 protein: CASSPDGNQPQHF

J gene: TRBJ2-5
clone size: .
D gene: .
V gene: TRBV5-4
CDR3 DNA: TGTGCCAGCAGCTTGGGAGATCCTCAAGAGACCCAGTACTTC
CDR3 protein: CASSLGDPQETQYF

J gene: TRBJ1-1
clone size: .
D gene: TRBD1
V gene: TRBV6-5
CDR3 DNA: TGTGCCAGCAGTGACGGACAGGTGAACACTGAAGCTTTCTTT
CDR3 protein: CASSDGQVNTEAFF

J gene: TRBJ2-3
clone size: .
D gene: TRBD2
V gene: TRBV18
CDR3 DNA: TGTGCCAGCTCACCGGGACGGGGACTAGCGAAGAAAAGCACAGATACGCAGTATTTT
CDR3 protein: CASSPGRGLAKKSTDTQYF

J gene: TRBJ2-7
clone size: .
D gene: TRBD2
V gene: TRBV4-1
CDR3 DNA: TGCGCCAGCAGCCCCATAGGGGCCAGCGGGGGGGCACGGGAGCAGTACTTC
CDR3 protein: CASSPIGASGGAREQYF

J gene: TRBJ1-2
clone size: .
D gene: .
V gene: TRBV6-1
CDR3 DNA: TGTGCCAGCAGTTTCAGGGCTAACTATGGCTACACCTTC
CDR3 protein: CASSFRANYGYTF

J gene: TRBJ2-1
clone size: .
D gene: .
V gene: TRBV2
CDR3 DNA: TGTGCCAGCAGTGTTGACAGCCCCTCCTACAATGAGCAGTTCTTC
CDR3 protein: CASSVDSPSYNEQFF

J gene: TRBJ2-5
clone size: few
D gene: .
V gene: TRBV5-1
CDR3 DNA: TGCGCCAGCAGCTTGTCCCCCCAAGAGACCCAGTACTTC
CDR3 protein: CASSLSPQETQYF

J gene: TRBJ1-5
clone size: .
D gene: .
V gene: TRBV15
CDR3 DNA: TGTGCCACCAGCAGAGATCAAGCTGGAGTCAATCAGCCCCAGCATTTT
CDR3 protein: CATSRDQAGVNQPQHF

J gene: TRBJ2-5
clone size: once
D gene: TRBD2
V gene: TRBV7-6
CDR3 DNA: TGTGCCAGCAGCTTAGGTTTTGCGAGGGCTAGCGGGGACAATCTGGGCCAGTACTTC
CDR3 protein: CASSLGFARASGDNLGQYF

J gene: TRBJ2-3
clone size: .
D gene: .
V gene: TRBV2
CDR3 DNA: TGTGCCAGCAGGGCGCTCACAGATACGCAGTATTTT
CDR3 protein: CASRALTDTQYF

J gene: TRBJ1-2
clone size: .
D gene: .
V gene: TRBV7-8
CDR3 DNA: TGTGCCAGCAGCTTAGAATACGGGGGGCTCGTCTATGGCTACACCTTC
CDR3 protein: CASSLEYGGLVYGYTF

J gene: TRBJ1-4
clone size: .
D gene: .
V gene: TRBV10-1
CDR3 DNA: TGCGCCAGCAGTGAGGCCCCGGGTCCGAATGAAAAACTGTTTTTT
CDR3 protein: CASSEAPGPNEKLFF

J gene: TRBJ1-2
clone size: once
D gene: .
V gene: TRBV12-5
CDR3 DNA: TGTGCTAGTGGTTTGGTACAAGGGGAGGTCCAACCTGGCTACACCTTC
CDR3 protein: CASGLVQGEVQPGYTF

J gene: TRBJ1-5
clone size: .
D gene: TRBD1
V gene: TRBV10-2
CDR3 DNA: TGCGCCAGCAGTGTAGGGACACAGGGGGATCAGCCCCAGCATTTT
CDR3 protein: CASSVGTQGDQPQHF

J gene: TRBJ1-2
clone size: .
D gene: .
V gene: TRBV20-1
CDR3 DNA: TGCAGTGCTAGTCCAGCAGGCTACACCTTC
CDR3 protein: CSASPAGYTF

J gene: TRBJ2-1
clone size: .
D gene: TRBD2
V gene: TRBV5-4
CDR3 DNA: TGTGCCAGCAGCTTGAACGGGGGGGCCCGTGAGCAGTTCTTC
CDR3 protein: CASSLNGGAREQFF

J gene: TRBJ1-6
clone size: once
D gene: .
V gene: TRBV10-3
CDR3 DNA: TGTGCCATCATAGGGACCCCGGGGTTTTATAATTCACCCCTCCACTTT
CDR3 protein: CAIIGTPGFYNSPLHF

J gene: TRBJ2-1
clone size: .
D gene: .
V gene: TRBV9
CDR3 DNA: TGTGCCAGCAGCGGAGTCAAGGGAGGTTCCGGGAATGAGCAGTTCTTC
CDR3 protein: CASSGVKGGSGNEQFF

J gene: TRBJ1-1
clone size: .
D gene: .
V gene: TRBV5-1
CDR3 DNA: TGCGCCAGCAGCTCCGGGGGAGGGCGGTACACTGAAGCTTTCTTT
CDR3 protein: CASSSGGGRYTEAFF

J gene: TRBJ1-2
clone size: .
D gene: .
V gene: TRBV2
CDR3 DNA: TGTGCCAGCGAGCTGGGGTCGCCCTATGGCTACACCTTC
CDR3 protein: CASELGSPYGYTF

J gene: TRBJ2-1
clone size: .
D gene: TRBD2
V gene: TRBV25-1
CDR3 DNA: TGTGCCAGCAGTGAGAGCCAGCGGGGGTACAATGAGCAGTTCTTC
CDR3 protein: CASSESQRGYNEQFF

J gene: TRBJ1-3
clone size: .
D gene: .
V gene: TRBV19
CDR3 DNA: TGTGCCAGTACGGAGGATTTCTCTGGAAACACCATATATTTT
CDR3 protein: CASTEDFSGNTIYF

J gene: TRBJ1-1
clone size: .
D gene: .
V gene: TRBV18
CDR3 DNA: TGTGCCAGCTCCGAGGGGCTGAACACTGAAGCTTTCTTT
CDR3 protein: CASSEGLNTEAFF

J gene: TRBJ2-7
clone size: .
D gene: TRBD1
V gene: TRBV5-6
CDR3 DNA: TGTGCCAGCAGGGGGGTGGGGACAGGGTCGGCCGAGCAGTACTTC
CDR3 protein: CASRGVGTGSAEQYF

J gene: TRBJ1-5
clone size: .
D gene: .
V gene: TRBV19
CDR3 DNA: TGTGCCAGTAGTATGGGCCATAGCAATCAGCCCCAGCATTTT
CDR3 protein: CASSMGHSNQPQHF